The table lists the clone carrying this T cell receptor beta chain with a count of one. The target antigen is unknown. The record originates from a study of cytomegalovirus exposure and HLA in healthy donors. Findings and limits, study-wide: Productive rates of about 87% or about 30% were seen for most TCR beta V segments in an earlier analysis. Follow-up analysis seemed to connect common viral pathogens with several of the most significant clusters identified.

These donors, healthy bone marrow donors, were studied. While unrecorded immune exposures were likely, the donors were nominally healthy when sampled. Vbeta (60) and Jbeta (13) primers were used in the PCR. Only in-frame clones appear in the TCRdb table, and some are missing; sequencing was by immunoSEQ multiplex PCR. The sample has 100,000 to 150,000 clones; around 78% are singletons. The junction had 5 bases not matched to a gene; V was cut back by 8 bases and J by 6 bases. The germline V gene encodes CDR1 SGHVS and CDR2 FQNEAQ. The CDR3 is 13 residues long. V usage is TRBV7-8 and J usage is TRBJ2-2; 8 positions match TRBD2. The receptor's source is a woman aged 40 to 50 in good health and CMV-seronegative. What was sequenced was PBMCs. The DNA of the CDR3 is TGTGCCAGCGGACTCGGGGGGGCCGGGGAGCTGTTTTTT. Protein product: CASGLGGAGELFF.